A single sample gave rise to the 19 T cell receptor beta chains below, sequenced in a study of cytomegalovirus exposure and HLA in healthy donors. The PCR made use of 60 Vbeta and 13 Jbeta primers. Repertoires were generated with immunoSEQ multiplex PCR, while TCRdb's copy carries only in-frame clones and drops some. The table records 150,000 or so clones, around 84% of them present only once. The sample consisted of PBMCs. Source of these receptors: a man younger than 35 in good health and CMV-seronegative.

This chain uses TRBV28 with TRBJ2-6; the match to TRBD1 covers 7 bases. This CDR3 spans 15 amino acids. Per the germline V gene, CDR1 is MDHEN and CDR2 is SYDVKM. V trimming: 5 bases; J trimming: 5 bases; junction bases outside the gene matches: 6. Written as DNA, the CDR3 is TGTGCCAGCAGTCCGACAGGGCTCAGGGCCAACGTCCTGACTTTC. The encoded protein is CASSPTGLRANVLTF.

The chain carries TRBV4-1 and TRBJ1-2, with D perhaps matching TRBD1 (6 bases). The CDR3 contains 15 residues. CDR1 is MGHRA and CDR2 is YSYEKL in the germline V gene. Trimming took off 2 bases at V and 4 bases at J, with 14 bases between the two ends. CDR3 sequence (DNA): TGCGCCAGCAGCCAACCAAGGTCACAGGGCTATGGCTACACCTTC. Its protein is CASSQPRSQGYGYTF.

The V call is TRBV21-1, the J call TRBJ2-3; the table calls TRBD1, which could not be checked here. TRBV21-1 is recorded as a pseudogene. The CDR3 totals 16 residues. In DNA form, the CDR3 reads TGTGCCAGCAGCGCCTGGGACAGCCTTAGCACAGATACGCAGTATTTT. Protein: CASSAWDSLSTDTQYF.

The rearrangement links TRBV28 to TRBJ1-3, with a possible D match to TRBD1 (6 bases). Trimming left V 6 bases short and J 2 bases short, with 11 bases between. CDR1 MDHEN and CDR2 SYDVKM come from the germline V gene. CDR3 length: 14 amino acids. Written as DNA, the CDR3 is TGTGCCAGCAGGCAAGGGGGTGCTGGAAACACCATATATTTT. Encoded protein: CASRQGGAGNTIYF.

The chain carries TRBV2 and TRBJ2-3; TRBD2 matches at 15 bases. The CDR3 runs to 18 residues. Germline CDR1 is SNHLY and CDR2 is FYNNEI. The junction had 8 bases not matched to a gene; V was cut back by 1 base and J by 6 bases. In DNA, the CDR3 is TGTGCCAGCAGTGAAGGGACTAGCGGGGGGGCCAGGTGGGATACGCAGTATTTT. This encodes CASSEGTSGGARWDTQYF.

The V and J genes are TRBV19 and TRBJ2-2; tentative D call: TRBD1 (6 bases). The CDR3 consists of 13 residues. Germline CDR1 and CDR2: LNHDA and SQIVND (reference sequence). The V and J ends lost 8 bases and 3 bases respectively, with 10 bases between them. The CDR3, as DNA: TGTGCCAGTTATACAGGGTACACCGGGGAGCTGTTTTTT. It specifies CASYTGYTGELFF.

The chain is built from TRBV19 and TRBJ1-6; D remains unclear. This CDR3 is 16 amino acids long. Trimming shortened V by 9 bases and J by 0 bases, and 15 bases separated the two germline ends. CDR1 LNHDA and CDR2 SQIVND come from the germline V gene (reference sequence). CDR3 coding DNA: TGTGCCAGCTCGACGGGTCCCAGCTCCTATAATTCACCCCTCCACTTT. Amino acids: CASSTGPSSYNSPLHF. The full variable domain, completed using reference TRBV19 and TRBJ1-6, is DGGITQSPKYLFRKEGQNVTLSCEQNLNHDAMYWYRQDPGQGLRLIYYSQIVNDFQKGDIAEGYSVSREKKESFPLTVTSAQKNPTAFYLCASSTGPSSYNSPLHFGNGTRLTVT.

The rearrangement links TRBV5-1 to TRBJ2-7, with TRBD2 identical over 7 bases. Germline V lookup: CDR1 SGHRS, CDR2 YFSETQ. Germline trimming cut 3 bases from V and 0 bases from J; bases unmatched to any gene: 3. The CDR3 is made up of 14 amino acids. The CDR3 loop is CASSWASGSYEQYF. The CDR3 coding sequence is TGCGCCAGCAGCTGGGCTAGCGGCTCCTACGAGCAGTACTTC.

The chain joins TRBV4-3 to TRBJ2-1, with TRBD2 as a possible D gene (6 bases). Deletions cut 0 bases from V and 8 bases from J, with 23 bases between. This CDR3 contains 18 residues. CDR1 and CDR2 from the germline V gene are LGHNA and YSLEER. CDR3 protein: CASSQDVPQWRGDDEQFF. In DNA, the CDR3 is TGCGCCAGCAGCCAAGATGTCCCCCAGTGGAGGGGAGACGATGAGCAGTTCTTC.

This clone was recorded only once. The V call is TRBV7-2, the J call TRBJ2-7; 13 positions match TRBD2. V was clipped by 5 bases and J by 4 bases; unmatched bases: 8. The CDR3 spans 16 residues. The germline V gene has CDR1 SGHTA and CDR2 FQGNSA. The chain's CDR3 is CASSPRTSGSLYEQYF. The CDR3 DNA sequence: TGTGCCAGCAGCCCGAGGACTAGCGGGAGTTTATACGAGCAGTACTTC.

The CDR3 sequence is CASSVGIGSYNEQFF. In nucleotides, the CDR3 is TGTGCCAGCAGCGTAGGGATCGGGTCCTACAATGAGCAGTTCTTC. This sequence joins TRBV9 and TRBJ2-1; D is unclear. Germline V gives CDR1 SGDLS, CDR2 YYNGEE. The V gene lost 0 bases and the J gene lost 1 base, with 8 bases spanning the gap. The CDR3 is made up of 15 amino acids.

Written as DNA, the CDR3 is TGTGCCAGCAGCATTTCAGGGGGGAAGGATGAAGCTTTCTTT. It yields the protein CASSISGGKDEAFF. The chain joins TRBV7-9 to TRBJ1-1; 7 nucleotides line up with TRBD1. There are 14 residues in the CDR3. CDR1 and CDR2 (germline): SEHNR, FQNEAQ (reference sequence). The V gene end was trimmed by 5 bases and the J gene end by 7 bases; junction bases not matched to a gene: 10.

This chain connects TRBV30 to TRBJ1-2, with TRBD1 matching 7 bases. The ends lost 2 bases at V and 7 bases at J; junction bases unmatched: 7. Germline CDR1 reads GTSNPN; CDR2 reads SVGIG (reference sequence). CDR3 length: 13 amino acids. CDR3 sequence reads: CAWSTTGLRGYTF. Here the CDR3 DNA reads TGTGCCTGGAGTACGACAGGGTTGCGTGGCTACACCTTC. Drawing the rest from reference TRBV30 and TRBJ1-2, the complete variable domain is SQTIHQWPATLVQPVGSPLSLECTVEGTSNPNLYWYRQAAGRGLQLLFYSVGIGQISSEVPQNLSASRPQDRQFILSSKKLLLSDSGFYLCAWSTTGLRGYTFGSGTRLTVV.

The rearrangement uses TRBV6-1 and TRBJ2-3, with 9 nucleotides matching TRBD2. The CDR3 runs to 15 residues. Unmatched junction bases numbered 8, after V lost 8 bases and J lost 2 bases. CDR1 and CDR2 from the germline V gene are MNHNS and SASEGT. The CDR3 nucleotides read TGTGCCAGCTGGAGGGCTAGCGGGAACACAGATACGCAGTATTTT. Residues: CASWRASGNTDTQYF.

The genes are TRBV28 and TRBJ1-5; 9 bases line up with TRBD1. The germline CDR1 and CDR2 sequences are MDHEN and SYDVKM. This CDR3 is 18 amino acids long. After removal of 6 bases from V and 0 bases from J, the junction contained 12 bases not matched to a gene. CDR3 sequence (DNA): TGTGCCAGCAGCGTCGGGACAGGGAATTACAATAGCAATCAGCCCCAGCATTTT. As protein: CASSVGTGNYNSNQPQHF.

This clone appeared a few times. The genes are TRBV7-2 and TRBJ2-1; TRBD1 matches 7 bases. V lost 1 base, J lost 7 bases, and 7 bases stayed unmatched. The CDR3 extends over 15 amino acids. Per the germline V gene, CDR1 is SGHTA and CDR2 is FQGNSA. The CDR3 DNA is TGTGCCAGCAGCTTAGGTCTCGACAGGGCGAATGAGCAGTTCTTC. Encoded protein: CASSLGLDRANEQFF.

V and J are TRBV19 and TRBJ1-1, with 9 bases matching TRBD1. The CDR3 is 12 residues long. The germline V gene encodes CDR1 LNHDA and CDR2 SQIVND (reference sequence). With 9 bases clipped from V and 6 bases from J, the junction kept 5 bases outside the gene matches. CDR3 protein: CASRDRASEAFF. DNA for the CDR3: TGTGCCAGCCGGGACAGGGCTTCTGAAGCTTTCTTT.

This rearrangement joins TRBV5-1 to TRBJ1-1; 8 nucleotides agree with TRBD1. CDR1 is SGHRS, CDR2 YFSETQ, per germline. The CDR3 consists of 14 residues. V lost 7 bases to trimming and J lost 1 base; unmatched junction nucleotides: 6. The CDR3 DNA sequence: TGCGCCAGCCCTGAGGACAGGGAGAACACTGAAGCTTTCTTT. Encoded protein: CASPEDRENTEAFF.

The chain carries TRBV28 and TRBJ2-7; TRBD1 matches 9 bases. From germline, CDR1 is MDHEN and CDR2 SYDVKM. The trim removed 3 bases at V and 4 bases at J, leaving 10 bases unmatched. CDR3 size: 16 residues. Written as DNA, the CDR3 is TGTGCCAGCAGTTTCCCTCAGACAGGGGGTATTTACGAGCAGTACTTC. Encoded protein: CASSFPQTGGIYEQYF.